This T cell receptor (beta chain) was identified in a study of CD8 T cells in ankylosing spondylitis. TCRdb processed the 5' RACE reads anew with MiXCR; each CDR3 protein has one entry. The sample contains about 500,000 distinct CDR3 sequences, roughly 5.2% of which appear only once. Regarding the study as a whole: What seemed typical of ankylosing spondylitis blood was a TCR beta motif built from under 10 highly homologous variants. Some of the motif variants had earlier been found in reactive arthritis patients' fluid and blood.

Germline trimming cut 8 bases from V and 6 bases from J; bases unmatched to any gene: 5. This CDR3 comprises 14 residues. Per the germline V gene, CDR1 is ENHRY and CDR2 is SYGVKD. This clonotype was found many times. What it binds is not known. The sequence derives from a male donor with ankylosing spondylitis. The chain recombines TRBV10-3 with TRBJ2-1; 12 bases align to TRBD1. Sequencing was performed on blood, either unsorted or a sorted T cell fraction (not recorded which). CDR3 coding DNA: TGTGCCATCGGGGGACAGGGGGCTAGCAATGAGCAGTTCTTC. This codes for CAIGGQGASNEQFF.